This T cell receptor (beta chain) came from a study of radiation and T cells in renal cell carcinoma. Notes on the study in general: From baseline, blood top tumor clonotypes peaked at 2 weeks post-radiation.

Data came from immunoSEQ multiplex PCR; TCRdb stores just in-frame clones and leaves some out. The data contain roughly 100,000 clones, 75% to 85% of them singletons. Time point denoted: blood 4 weeks post-SBRT, at nephrectomy. The treatment here: 15 Gy SBRT to primary tumor, nephrectomy 4 weeks later. Nephrectomy followed 15 Gy stereotactic body radiation by 4 weeks. This CDR3 has 16 amino acids. The J segment lost 6 bases and the V segment lost 4 bases, leaving 11 bases of the junction unmatched. Germline CDR1 reads SEHNR; CDR2 reads FQNEAQ (reference sequence). About this clone: Its antigen is still unknown.

The receptor was isolated from a man aged 60-69 years with renal cell carcinoma. The sample here was blood, taken from a patient whose treatment included radiotherapy and nephrectomy. The V call is TRBV7-9, the J call TRBJ2-1; 8 nucleotides line up with TRBD2. CDR3 nucleotide sequence: TGTGCCAGCAGCTATTCGGGAGGGCCAAGGGGCAATGAGCAGTTCTTC. The encoded protein is CASSYSGGPRGNEQFF. Full variable domain (rest looked up from reference TRBV7-9 and TRBJ2-1): DTGVSQNPRHKITKRGQNVTFRCDPISEHNRLYWYRQTLGQGPEFLTYFQNEAQLEKSRLLSDRFSAERPKGSFSTLEIQRTEQGDSAMYLCASSYSGGPRGNEQFFGPGTRLTVL.